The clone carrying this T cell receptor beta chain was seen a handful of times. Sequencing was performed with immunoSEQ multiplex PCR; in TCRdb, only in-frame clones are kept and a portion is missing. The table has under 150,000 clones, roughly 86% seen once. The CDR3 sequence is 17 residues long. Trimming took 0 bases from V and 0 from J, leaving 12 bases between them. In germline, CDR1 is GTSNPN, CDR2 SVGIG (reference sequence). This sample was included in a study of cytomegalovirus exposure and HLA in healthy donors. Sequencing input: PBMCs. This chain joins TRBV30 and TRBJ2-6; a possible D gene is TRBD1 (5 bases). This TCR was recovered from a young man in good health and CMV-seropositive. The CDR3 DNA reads TGTGCCTGGAGTGTACAGGCTAGTTCCTCTGGGGCCAACGTCCTGACTTTC. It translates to CAWSVQASSSGANVLTF. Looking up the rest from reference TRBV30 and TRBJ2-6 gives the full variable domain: SQTIHQWPATLVQPVGSPLSLECTVEGTSNPNLYWYRQAAGRGLQLLFYSVGIGQISSEVPQNLSASRPQDRQFILSSKKLLLSDSGFYLCAWSVQASSSGANVLTFGAGSRLTVL.